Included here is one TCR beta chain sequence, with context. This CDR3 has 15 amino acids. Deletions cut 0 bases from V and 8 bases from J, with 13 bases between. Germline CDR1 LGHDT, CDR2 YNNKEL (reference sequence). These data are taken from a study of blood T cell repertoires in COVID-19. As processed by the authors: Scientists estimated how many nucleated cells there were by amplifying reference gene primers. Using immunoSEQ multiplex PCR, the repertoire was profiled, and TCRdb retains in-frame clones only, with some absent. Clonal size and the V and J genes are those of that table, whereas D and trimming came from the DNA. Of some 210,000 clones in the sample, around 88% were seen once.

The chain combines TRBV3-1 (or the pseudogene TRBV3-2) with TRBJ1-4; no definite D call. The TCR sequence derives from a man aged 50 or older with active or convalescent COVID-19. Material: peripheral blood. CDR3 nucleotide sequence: TGTGCCAGCAGCCAAGACCGAGGAATCGGGGAAAAACTGTTTTTT. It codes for CASSQDRGIGEKLFF.